The clone carrying this T cell receptor (beta chain) was seen only a few times. The CDR3 loop spans 12 amino acids. CDR1 is SGHTA, CDR2 FQGNSA, per germline. The source of the sample is a study of blood T cells in healthy people across ages. Together with a sample-barcoded 5' primer, a J-beta primer mix was included in a second PCR lasting roughly 6 to 12 cycles. TCRdb processed the 5' RACE reads anew with MiXCR; each CDR3 protein has one entry. The table records 750,000 to 1,000,000 distinct CDR3 sequences, almost 30% of them present only once. The same sample was also used in a study of T cells of mothers and their children.

The chain employs TRBV7-2 and TRBJ2-4; 8 bases are a match to TRBD1. The DNA end lines up better with TRBJ2-7; the J call may be wrong. This receptor was obtained from a woman aged 40-49 years in good health. The sequencing sample was made of blood. The chain's CDR3 is CAGTDRAYEQYF. For the CDR3, the DNA is TGTGCCGGCACGGACAGGGCCTACGAGCAGTACTTC.